This paragraph reports one TCR beta chain. Its antigen remains unidentified. The germline gives CDR1 MNHNY, CDR2 SVGAGI (reference sequence). This CDR3 has 14 amino acids. Trimming cost V 5 bases and J 3 bases, with 11 bases left between them. TCRdb's table, derived via immunoSEQ multiplex PCR, lists solely in-frame clones and lacks some. Of roughly 120,000 clones listed, about 90% were seen once; the top ten hold roughly 7.8%. This entry is derived from a study of T cell responses to AZD1222 COVID-19 vaccine. Study-level points and caveats: Spike-specific TCR breadth rose after two AZD1222 doses, and depth rose as well. Only five or six AZD1222 recipients tested seropositive at baseline. Repertoires in all cases were sampled only once the peak T cell response had passed.

The sample was peripheral blood, taken on day 0 of AZD1222 vaccination. This sequence joins TRBV6-6 and TRBJ1-5; D ambiguous. This sequence originates from an adult in good health. In DNA form, the CDR3 reads TGTGCCAGCAGTACGCAGCAGTCCAATCAGCCCCAGCATTTT. This codes for CASSTQQSNQPQHF.